The entry that follows covers one T cell receptor beta chain sequence. These data originate in a study of blood T cell repertoires in COVID-19. Study summary: The study drew acute and convalescent COVID-19 samples from the United States, Italy and Spain.

The CDR3 covers 13 residues. From germline, CDR1 is LNHDA and CDR2 SQIVND (reference sequence). V was pared by 5 bases and J by 4 bases, with 11 bases between. In the original workflow: Amplified reference gene primers provided the basis for estimating nucleated cell counts. Profiling relied on immunoSEQ multiplex PCR, and the TCRdb table lists in-frame clones only, not all of them. D and trimming were read from the DNA, whereas the V and J calls and clone size are those reported in that table. The table shows under 150,000 clones, with 90% occurring only once. The sequence came from a man in his fifties or sixties with active COVID-19. Sample: peripheral blood. This chain uses TRBV19 with TRBJ1-2, with D perhaps TRBD1 (6 bases). The CDR3, as DNA: TGTGCCAGTAGTGCTCAGGGGTTCTATGGCTACACCTTC. Translation gives CASSAQGFYGYTF. The complete variable domain, with remaining parts taken from reference TRBV19 and TRBJ1-2, reads DGGITQSPKYLFRKEGQNVTLSCEQNLNHDAMYWYRQDPGQGLRLIYYSQIVNDFQKGDIAEGYSVSREKKESFPLTVTSAQKNPTAFYLCASSAQGFYGYTFGSGTRLTVV.